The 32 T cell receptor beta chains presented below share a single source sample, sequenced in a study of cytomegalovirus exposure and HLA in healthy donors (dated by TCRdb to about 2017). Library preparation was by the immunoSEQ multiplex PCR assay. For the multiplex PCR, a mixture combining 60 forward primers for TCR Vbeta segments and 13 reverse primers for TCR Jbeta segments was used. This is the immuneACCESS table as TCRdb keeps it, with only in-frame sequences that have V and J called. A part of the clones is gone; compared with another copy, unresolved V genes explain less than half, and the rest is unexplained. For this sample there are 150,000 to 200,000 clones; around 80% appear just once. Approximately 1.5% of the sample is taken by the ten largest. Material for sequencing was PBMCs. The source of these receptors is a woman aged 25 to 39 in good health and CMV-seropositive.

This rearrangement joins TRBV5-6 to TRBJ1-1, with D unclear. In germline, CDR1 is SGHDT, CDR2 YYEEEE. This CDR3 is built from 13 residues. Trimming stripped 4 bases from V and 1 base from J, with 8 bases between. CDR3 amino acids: CASSLERNTEAFF. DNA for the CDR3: TGTGCCAGCAGCCTAGAACGGAACACTGAAGCTTTCTTT. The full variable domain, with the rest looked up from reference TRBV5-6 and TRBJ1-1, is DAGVTQSPTHLIKTRGQQVTLRCSPKSGHDTVSWYQQALGQGPQFIFQYYEEEERQRGNFPDRFSGHQFPNYSSELNVNALLLGDSALYLCASSLERNTEAFFGQGTRLTVV.

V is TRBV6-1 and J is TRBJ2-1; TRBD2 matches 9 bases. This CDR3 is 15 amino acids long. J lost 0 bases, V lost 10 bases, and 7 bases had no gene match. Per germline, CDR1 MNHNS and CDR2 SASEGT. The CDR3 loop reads CAILAGVSSYNEQFF. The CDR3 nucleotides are TGTGCCATTTTAGCGGGAGTTTCCTCCTACAATGAGCAGTTCTTC.

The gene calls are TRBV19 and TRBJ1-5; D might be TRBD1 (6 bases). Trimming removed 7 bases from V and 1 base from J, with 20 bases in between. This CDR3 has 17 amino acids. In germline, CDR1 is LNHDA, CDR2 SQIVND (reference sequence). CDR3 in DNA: TGTGCCAGTACACCTACAGGGTTTGAAACGAGCAATCAGCCCCAGCATTTT. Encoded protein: CASTPTGFETSNQPQHF.

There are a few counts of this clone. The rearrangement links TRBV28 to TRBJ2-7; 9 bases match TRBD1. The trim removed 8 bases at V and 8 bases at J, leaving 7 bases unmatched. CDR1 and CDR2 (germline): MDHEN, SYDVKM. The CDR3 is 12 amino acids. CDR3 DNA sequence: TGTGCCAGCGGGGGACAGGGTGGAAAGCAGTACTTC. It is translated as CASGGQGGKQYF.

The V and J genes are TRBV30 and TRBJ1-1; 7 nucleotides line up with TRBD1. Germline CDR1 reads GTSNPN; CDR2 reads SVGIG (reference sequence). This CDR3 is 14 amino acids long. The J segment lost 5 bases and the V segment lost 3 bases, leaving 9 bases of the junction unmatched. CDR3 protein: CAWSRGQWRTEAFF. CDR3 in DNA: TGTGCCTGGAGCCGGGGACAGTGGAGGACTGAAGCTTTCTTT.

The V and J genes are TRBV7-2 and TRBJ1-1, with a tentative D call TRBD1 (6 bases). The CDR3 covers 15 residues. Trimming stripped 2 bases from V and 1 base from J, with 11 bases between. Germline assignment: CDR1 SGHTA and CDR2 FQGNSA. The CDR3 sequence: CASSLKVRGNTEAFF. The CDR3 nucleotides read TGTGCCAGCAGCTTAAAAGTCAGGGGGAACACTGAAGCTTTCTTT.

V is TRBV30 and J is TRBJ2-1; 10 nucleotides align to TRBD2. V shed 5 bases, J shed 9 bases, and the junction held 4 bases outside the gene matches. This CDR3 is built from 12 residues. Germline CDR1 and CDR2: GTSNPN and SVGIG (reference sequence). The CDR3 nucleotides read TGTGCCTGGGGACTAGCGGTATTTGAGCAGTTCTTC. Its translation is CAWGLAVFEQFF. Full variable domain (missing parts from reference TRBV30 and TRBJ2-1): SQTIHQWPATLVQPVGSPLSLECTVEGTSNPNLYWYRQAAGRGLQLLFYSVGIGQISSEVPQNLSASRPQDRQFILSSKKLLLSDSGFYLCAWGLAVFEQFFGPGTRLTVL.

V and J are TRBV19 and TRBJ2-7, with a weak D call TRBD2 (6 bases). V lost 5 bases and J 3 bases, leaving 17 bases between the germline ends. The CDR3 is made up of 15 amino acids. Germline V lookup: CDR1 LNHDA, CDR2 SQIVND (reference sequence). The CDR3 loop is CASSPGQRVFYEQYF. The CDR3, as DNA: TGTGCCAGTAGTCCGGGGCAGCGGGTTTTCTACGAGCAGTACTTC.

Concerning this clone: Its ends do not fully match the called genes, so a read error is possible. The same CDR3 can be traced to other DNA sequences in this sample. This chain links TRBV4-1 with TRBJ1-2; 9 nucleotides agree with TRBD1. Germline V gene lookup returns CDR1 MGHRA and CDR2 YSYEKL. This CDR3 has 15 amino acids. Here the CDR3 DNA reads TGCGCAAGCAGAGGGGGACAGGGAGTTTTGGATGGCTACACCTTC. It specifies CASRGGQGVLDGYTF.

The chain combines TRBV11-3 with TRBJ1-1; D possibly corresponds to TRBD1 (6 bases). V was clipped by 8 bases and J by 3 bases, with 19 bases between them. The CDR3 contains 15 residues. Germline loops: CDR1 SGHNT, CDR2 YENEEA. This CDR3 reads CASSLGGGGDTEAFF. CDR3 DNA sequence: TGTGCCAGCTCACTCGGCGGGGGGGGCGACACTGAAGCTTTCTTT.

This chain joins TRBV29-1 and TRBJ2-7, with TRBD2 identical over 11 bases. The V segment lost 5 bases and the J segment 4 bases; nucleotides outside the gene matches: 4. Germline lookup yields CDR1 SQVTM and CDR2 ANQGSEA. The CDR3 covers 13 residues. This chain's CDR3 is CSVKRLAGYEQYF. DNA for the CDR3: TGCAGCGTTAAAAGACTAGCGGGGTACGAGCAGTACTTC.

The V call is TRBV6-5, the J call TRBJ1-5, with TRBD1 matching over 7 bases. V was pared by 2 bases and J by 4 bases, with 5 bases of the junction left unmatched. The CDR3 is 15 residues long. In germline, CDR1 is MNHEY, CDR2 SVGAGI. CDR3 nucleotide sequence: TGTGCCAGCAGTTACGCCCCAGGGGGTAATCAGCCCCAGCATTTT. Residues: CASSYAPGGNQPQHF.

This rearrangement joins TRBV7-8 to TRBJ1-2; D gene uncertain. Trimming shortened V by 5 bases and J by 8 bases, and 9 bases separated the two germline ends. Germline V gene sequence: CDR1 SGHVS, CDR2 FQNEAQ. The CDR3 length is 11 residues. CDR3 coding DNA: TGTGCCAGCAGCCCCGACTGGGGCTACACCTTC. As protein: CASSPDWGYTF. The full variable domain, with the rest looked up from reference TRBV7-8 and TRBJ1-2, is GAGVSQSPRYKVAKRGQDVALRCDPISGHVSLFWYQQALGQGPEFLTYFQNEAQLDKSGLPSDRFFAERPEGSVSTLKIQRTQQEDSAVYLCASSPDWGYTFGSGTRLTVV.

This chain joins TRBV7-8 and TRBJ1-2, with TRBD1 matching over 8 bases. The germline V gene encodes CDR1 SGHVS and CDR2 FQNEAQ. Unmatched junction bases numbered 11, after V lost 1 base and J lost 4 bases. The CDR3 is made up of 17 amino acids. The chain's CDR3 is CASSLEGNFRGPYGYTF. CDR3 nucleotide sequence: TGTGCCAGCAGCTTAGAGGGAAATTTCAGGGGGCCCTATGGCTACACCTTC.

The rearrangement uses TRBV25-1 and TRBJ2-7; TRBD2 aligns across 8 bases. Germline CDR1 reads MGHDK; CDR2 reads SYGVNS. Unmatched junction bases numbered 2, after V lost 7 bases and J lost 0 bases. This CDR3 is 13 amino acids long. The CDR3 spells CASTLAGSYEQYF. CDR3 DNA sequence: TGTGCCAGCACCCTAGCGGGCTCCTACGAGCAGTACTTC.

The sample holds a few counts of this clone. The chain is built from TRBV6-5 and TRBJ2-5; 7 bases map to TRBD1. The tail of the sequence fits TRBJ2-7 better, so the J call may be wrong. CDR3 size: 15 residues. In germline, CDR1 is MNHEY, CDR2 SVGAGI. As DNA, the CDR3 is TGTGCCAGCAGTTTAACCGGGACAGCTCGCTACGAGCAGTACTTC. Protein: CASSLTGTARYEQYF.

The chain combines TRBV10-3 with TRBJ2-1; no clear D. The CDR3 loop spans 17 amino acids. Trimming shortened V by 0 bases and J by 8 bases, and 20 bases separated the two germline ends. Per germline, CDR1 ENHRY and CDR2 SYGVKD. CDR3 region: CAISESDISISGDEQFF. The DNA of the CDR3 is TGTGCCATCAGTGAGTCGGATATTAGCATCTCGGGTGATGAGCAGTTCTTC.

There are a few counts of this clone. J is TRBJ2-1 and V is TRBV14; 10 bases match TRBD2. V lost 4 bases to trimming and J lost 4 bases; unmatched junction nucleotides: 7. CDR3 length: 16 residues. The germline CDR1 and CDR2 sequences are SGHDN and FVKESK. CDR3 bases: TGTGCCAGCAGCCTCCCGGGACTAGCGCCTTACAATGAGCAGTTCTTC. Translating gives CASSLPGLAPYNEQFF.

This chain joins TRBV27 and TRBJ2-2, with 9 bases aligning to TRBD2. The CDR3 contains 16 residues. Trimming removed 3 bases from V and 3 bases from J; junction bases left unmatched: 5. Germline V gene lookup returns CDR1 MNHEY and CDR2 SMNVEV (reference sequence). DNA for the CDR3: TGTGCCAGCAGTTTTCCTAGCGGGACCTACACCGGGGAGCTGTTTTTT. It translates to CASSFPSGTYTGELFF.

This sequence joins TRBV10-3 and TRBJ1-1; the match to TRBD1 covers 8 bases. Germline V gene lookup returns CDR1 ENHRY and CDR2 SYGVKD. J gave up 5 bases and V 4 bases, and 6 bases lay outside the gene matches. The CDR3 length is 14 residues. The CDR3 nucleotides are TGTGCCATCAGTGTCGGACAGGGTGGGACTGAAGCTTTCTTT. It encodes CAISVGQGGTEAFF.

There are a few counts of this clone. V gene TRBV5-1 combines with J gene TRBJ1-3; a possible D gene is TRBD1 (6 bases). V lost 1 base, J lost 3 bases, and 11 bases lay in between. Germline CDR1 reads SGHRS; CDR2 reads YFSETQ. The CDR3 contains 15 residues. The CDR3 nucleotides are TGCGCCAGCAGCTTGACAGGGCTCGATGGAAACACCATATATTTT. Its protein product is CASSLTGLDGNTIYF.

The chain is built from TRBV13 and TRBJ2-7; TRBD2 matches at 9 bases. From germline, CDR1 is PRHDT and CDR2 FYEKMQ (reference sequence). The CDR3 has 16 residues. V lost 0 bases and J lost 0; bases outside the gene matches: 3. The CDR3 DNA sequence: TGTGCCAGCAGCTTAGGTGGACTAGCGCACTCCTACGAGCAGTACTTC. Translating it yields CASSLGGLAHSYEQYF.

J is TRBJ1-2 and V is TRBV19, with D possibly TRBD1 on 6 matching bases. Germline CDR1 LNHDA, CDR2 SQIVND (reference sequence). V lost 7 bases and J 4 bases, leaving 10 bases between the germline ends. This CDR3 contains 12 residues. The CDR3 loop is CASTPTGYGYTF. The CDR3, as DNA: TGTGCCAGTACCCCGACAGGCTATGGCTACACCTTC.

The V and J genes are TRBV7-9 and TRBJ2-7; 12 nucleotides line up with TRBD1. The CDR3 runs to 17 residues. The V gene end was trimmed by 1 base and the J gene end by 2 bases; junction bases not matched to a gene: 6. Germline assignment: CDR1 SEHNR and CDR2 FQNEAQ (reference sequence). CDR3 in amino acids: CASSLVAGTGGPYEQYF. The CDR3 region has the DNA TGTGCCAGCAGCTTAGTGGCCGGGACAGGGGGCCCCTACGAGCAGTACTTC.

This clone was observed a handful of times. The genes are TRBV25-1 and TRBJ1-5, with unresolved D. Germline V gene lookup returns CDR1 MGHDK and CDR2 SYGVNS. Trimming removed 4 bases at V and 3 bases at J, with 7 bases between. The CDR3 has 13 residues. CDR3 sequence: CASSGQNNQPQHF. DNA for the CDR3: TGTGCCAGCAGTGGGCAGAACAATCAGCCCCAGCATTTT.

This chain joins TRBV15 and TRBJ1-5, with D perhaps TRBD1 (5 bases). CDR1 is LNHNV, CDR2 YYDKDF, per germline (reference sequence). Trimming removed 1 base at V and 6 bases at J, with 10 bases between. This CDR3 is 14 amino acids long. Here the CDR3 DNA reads TGTGCCACCAGCAGAGGTGACAGCGTTCAGCCCCAGCATTTT. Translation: CATSRGDSVQPQHF.

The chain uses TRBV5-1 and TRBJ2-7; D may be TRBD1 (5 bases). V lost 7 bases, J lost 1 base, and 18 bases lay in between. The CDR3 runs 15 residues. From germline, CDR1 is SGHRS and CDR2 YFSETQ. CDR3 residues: CASRLTALTSYEQYF. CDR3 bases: TGCGCCAGCCGATTGACAGCCCTAACGTCCTACGAGCAGTACTTC.

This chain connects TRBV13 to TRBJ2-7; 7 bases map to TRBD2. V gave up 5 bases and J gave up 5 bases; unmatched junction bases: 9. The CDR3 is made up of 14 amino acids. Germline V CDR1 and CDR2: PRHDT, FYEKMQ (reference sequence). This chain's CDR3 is CASSPRGGVDEQYF. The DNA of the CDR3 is TGTGCCAGCAGCCCTCGTGGGGGGGTTGACGAGCAGTACTTC.

The DNA of the CDR3 is TGTGCCAGCAGCTTTGGGACTAGCGGGAGTAGGGATGAGCAGTTCTTC. Its protein product is CASSFGTSGSRDEQFF. This chain joins TRBV7-8 and TRBJ2-1; TRBD2 matches 14 bases. In germline, CDR1 is SGHVS, CDR2 FQNEAQ. Unmatched junction bases numbered 6, after V lost 3 bases and J lost 8 bases. The CDR3 runs 16 residues.

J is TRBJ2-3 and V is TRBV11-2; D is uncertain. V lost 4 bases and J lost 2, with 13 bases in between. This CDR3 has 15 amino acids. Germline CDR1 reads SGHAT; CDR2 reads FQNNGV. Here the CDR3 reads CASSSRPESTDTQYF. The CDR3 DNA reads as TGTGCCAGCAGCTCTAGGCCGGAGTCCACAGATACGCAGTATTTT.

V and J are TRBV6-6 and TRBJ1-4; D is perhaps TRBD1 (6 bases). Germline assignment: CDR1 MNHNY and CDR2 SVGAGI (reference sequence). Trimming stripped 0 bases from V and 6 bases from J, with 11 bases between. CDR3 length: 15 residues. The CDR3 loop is CASSYSQGLDEKLFF. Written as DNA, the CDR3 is TGTGCCAGCAGTTACTCCCAGGGGTTGGATGAAAAACTGTTTTTT.

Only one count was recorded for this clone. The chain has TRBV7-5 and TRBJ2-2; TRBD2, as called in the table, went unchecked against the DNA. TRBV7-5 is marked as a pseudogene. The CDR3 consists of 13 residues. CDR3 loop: CVRSFGNTGELFF. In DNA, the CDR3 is TGTGTCAGAAGCTTCGGGAACACCGGGGAGCTGTTTTTT.